This TCR beta chain was captured in a study of blood T cell repertoires in COVID-19. For the study at large: Sample material is recorded as cDNA or gDNA derived from T cells, B-cell-depleted T cells, or PBMCs.

CDR1 is SGHDT and CDR2 is YYEEEE in the germline V gene. V lost 4 bases, J lost 5 bases, and 12 bases stayed unmatched. The CDR3 runs 16 residues. In the source study's methods: From reference gene primer amplification, estimates of nucleated cell counts were derived. The assay was immunoSEQ multiplex PCR, and TCRdb's table has in-frame clones only and misses some. V, J and clone size were drawn from that table, and D and trimming were deduced from the DNA. The repertoire has roughly 43,000 clones, around 83% of them found once; the top ten carry 3% to 3.5%. Before being deemed recovered, Cohort 3 donors had two negative PCRs, clearance, or symptom resolution.

This sequence was found in a woman aged 45 to 65 who had recovered from COVID-19. Specimen: PBMCs or T cells enriched from blood (not recorded which). The genes are TRBV5-6 and TRBJ2-5; 9 bases are shared with TRBD2. The CDR3 nucleotides are TGTGCCAGCAGCATAGCGGGAGCGGTGTTTGGGGAGACCCAGTACTTC. It encodes CASSIAGAVFGETQYF.